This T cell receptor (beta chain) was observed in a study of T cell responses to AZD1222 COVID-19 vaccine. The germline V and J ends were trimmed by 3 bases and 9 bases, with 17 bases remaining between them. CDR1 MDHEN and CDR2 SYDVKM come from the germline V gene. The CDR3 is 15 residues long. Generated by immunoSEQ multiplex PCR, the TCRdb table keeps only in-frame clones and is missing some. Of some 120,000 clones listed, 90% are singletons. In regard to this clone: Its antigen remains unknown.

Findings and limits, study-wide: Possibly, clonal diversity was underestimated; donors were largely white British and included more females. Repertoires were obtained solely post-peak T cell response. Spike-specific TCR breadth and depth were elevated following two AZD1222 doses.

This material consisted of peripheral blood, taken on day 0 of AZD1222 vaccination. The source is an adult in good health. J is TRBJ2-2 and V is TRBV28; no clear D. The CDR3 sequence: CASSFLSARSRELFF. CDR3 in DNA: TGTGCCAGCAGTTTCCTCTCTGCCAGGTCCCGGGAGCTGTTTTTT.